The 13 T cell receptor beta chains given below trace back to one sample, sequenced in a study of T-cell reconstitution after alpha-beta-depleted transplantation in children. For TCRbeta, the library was prepared with unique molecular identifiers. One entry per CDR3 protein results from TCRdb running MiXCR on the PCR reads. Of 200,000 to 250,000 distinct CDR3 sequences listed, roughly 23% are singletons. This specimen was PBMCs, taken before TCRalphabeta/CD19-depleted stem cell transplant. The source is a girl aged 2 to 9 with Fanconi anemia, due to receive a stem cell transplant.

The chain recombines TRBV10-3 with TRBJ2-1; 9 bases are a match to TRBD1. Germline CDR1 reads ENHRY; CDR2 reads SYGVKD. V was clipped by 3 bases and J by 9 bases; unmatched bases: 12. The CDR3 covers 16 residues. The CDR3 reads CAISETGLTGGGEQFF. CDR3 DNA: TGTGCCATCAGTGAAACGGGCTTAACAGGGGGCGGTGAGCAGTTCTTC.

This clonotype was observed a handful of times. This rearrangement joins TRBV4-2 to TRBJ1-1, with D perhaps TRBD1 (5 bases). The germline gives CDR1 LGHNA, CDR2 YNFKEQ. V was clipped by 4 bases and J by 0 bases, with 12 bases between them. This CDR3 has 15 residues. CDR3 sequence (DNA): TGTGCCAGCAGCCCAGCCGGGACTGTGAACACTGAAGCTTTCTTT. Protein: CASSPAGTVNTEAFF.

A few counts support this clonotype. This sequence joins TRBV5-1 and TRBJ2-3; 12 nucleotides agree with TRBD2. Germline V gene lookup returns CDR1 SGHRS and CDR2 YFSETQ. The CDR3 covers 19 residues. The V segment lost 3 bases and the J segment 5 bases; nucleotides outside the gene matches: 16. The CDR3: CASSSAVFLAGGPGDTQYF. The CDR3 DNA follows: TGCGCCAGCAGCTCGGCGGTCTTCCTAGCGGGGGGGCCAGGAGATACGCAGTATTTT.

The chain recombines TRBV5-1 with TRBJ2-1; 10 bases map to TRBD2. The CDR3 has 17 residues. Germline loops: CDR1 SGHRS, CDR2 YFSETQ. With V trimmed by 0 bases and J by 6 bases, 9 bases remained unmatched. Here the CDR3 reads CASSLERGGWDSNEQFF. The CDR3 DNA reads TGCGCCAGCAGCTTGGAGCGGGGGGGCTGGGATAGCAATGAGCAGTTCTTC.

In its sample, this clonotype was seen many times. This chain connects TRBV20-1 to TRBJ2-3, with TRBD2 as a possible D gene (6 bases). Trimming pared 3 bases from V and 1 base from J, leaving 14 bases between. CDR1 DFQATT and CDR2 SNEGSKA come from the germline V gene (reference sequence). This CDR3 is built from 15 residues. The chain's CDR3 is CSASRLEGRTDTQYF. CDR3 in DNA: TGCAGTGCTAGCCGACTAGAGGGCCGCACAGATACGCAGTATTTT.

This clonotype was observed at least ten times. The chain is built from TRBV12-3 or TRBV12-4 and TRBJ2-1; 9 bases align to TRBD1. Trimming at V came to 5 bases and at J to 7 bases, leaving 6 bases not matched to a gene. CDR3 size: 14 residues. CDR3 protein: CASSRGQGGNEQFF. CDR3 sequence (DNA): TGTGCCAGCAGTCGGGGACAGGGAGGAAATGAGCAGTTCTTC.

Many counts were recorded for this clonotype. The chain has TRBV20-1 and TRBJ2-7, with 8 bases that match TRBD2. The V segment lost 0 bases and the J segment 4 bases; nucleotides outside the gene matches: 5. In germline, CDR1 is DFQATT, CDR2 SNEGSKA (reference sequence). The CDR3 has 14 amino acids. For the CDR3, the DNA is TGCAGTGCTAGAGATACAGCGGGAGTATACGAGCAGTACTTC. Amino acid sequence: CSARDTAGVYEQYF.

This clonotype was picked up many times. The V call is TRBV6-5, the J call TRBJ2-7; D ambiguous. V lost 0 bases and J lost 2, with 5 bases in between. The CDR3 length is 13 residues. CDR1 MNHEY and CDR2 SVGAGI come from the germline V gene. This chain's CDR3 is CASSYSITYEQYF. CDR3 DNA sequence: TGTGCCAGCAGTTACTCGATTACCTACGAGCAGTACTTC.

The J gene is TRBJ2-3, the V gene TRBV4-2; D is perhaps TRBD2 (5 bases). The CDR3 runs to 16 residues. The V gene lost 4 bases and the J gene lost 3 bases, with 17 bases spanning the gap. Germline lookup yields CDR1 LGHNA and CDR2 YNFKEQ. The CDR3 reads CASSPNQGSGTDTQYF. CDR3 DNA: TGTGCCAGCAGCCCCAACCAAGGGTCGGGGACAGATACGCAGTATTTT.

This clonotype was picked up many times. The V call is TRBV6-4, the J call TRBJ2-1; D remains unclear. This CDR3 comprises 13 residues. The germline V gene has CDR1 MRHNA and CDR2 SNTAGT. V was cut by 5 bases and J by 1 base, with 6 bases left in between. The CDR3 region has the DNA TGTGCCAGCAGTCAAACTTCCTACAATGAGCAGTTCTTC. It encodes CASSQTSYNEQFF.

The rearrangement links TRBV28 to TRBJ2-5, with 7 bases fitting TRBD1. The CDR3 is 14 residues long. With V trimmed by 3 bases and J by 1 base, 2 bases remained unmatched. Per the germline V gene, CDR1 is MDHEN and CDR2 is SYDVKM. CDR3: CASSFGTVQETQYF. The DNA for the CDR3 is TGTGCCAGCAGTTTCGGGACAGTCCAAGAGACCCAGTACTTC.

The gene calls are TRBV7-7 and TRBJ2-1, with D maybe TRBD2 (5 bases). This CDR3 is built from 16 residues. The germline V gene has CDR1 SSHAT and CDR2 FNYEAQ (reference sequence). V was pared by 5 bases and J by 0 bases, with 14 bases between. For the CDR3, the DNA is TGTGCCAGCAGCGTAAAGAGGGTGAGCTCCTACAATGAGCAGTTCTTC. Residues: CASSVKRVSSYNEQFF. The full variable domain, completed using reference TRBV7-7 and TRBJ2-1, is GAGVSQSPRYKVTKRGQDVTLRCDPISSHATLYWYQQALGQGPEFLTYFNYEAQPDKSGLPSDRFSAERPEGSISTLTIQRTEQRDSAMYRCASSVKRVSSYNEQFFGPGTRLTVL.

V and J are TRBV27 and TRBJ2-5; a possible D gene is TRBD1 (5 bases). Germline V gene data show CDR1 as MNHEY and CDR2 as SMNVEV (reference sequence). Trimming pared 3 bases from V and 9 bases from J, leaving 14 bases between. The CDR3 consists of 13 residues. The DNA for the CDR3 is TGTGCCAGCAGTTTGGGCAGGGCTAAGGCCCAGTACTTC. It codes for CASSLGRAKAQYF.